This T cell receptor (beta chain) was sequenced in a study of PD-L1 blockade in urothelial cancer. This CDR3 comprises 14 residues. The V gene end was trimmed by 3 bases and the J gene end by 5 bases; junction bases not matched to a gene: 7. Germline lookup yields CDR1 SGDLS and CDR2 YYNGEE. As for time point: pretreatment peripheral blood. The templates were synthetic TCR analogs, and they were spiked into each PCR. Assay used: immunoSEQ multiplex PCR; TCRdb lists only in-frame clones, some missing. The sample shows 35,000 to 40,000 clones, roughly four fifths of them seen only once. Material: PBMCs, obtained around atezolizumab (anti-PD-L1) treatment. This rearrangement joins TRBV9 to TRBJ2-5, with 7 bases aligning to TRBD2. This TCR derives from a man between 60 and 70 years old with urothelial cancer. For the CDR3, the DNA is TGTGCCAGCAGCGATTCGGAGGGAGGGGAGACCCAGTACTTC. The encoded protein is CASSDSEGGETQYF.